This is a list of T cell receptor beta chains from one sample in a study of CXCR3-negative and CXCR3-positive naive CD8 T cells. TCRdb reanalyzed the 5' RACE reads, giving one entry per CDR3 protein sequence and no DNA. This sample's table reports about 98,000 distinct CDR3 sequences. The sample taken for sequencing was naive CXCR3+ CD8+ T cells from blood. The receptors derive from a human donor in good health. Some clones in this sample may be carry-over from other donors' samples. Both conserved end residues are part of each CDR3.

>TRBV29-1|TRBJ2-7
CSALTSGIGSYEQYF
>TRBV27|TRBJ2-7
CASSLTGGTYEQYF
>TRBV5-5|TRBJ2-1
CASRTGTGYNEQFF
>TRBV10-3|TRBJ2-1
CAISVGNEQFF
>TRBV28|TRBJ2-1
CASSYRSSYNEQFF
>TRBV11-2|TRBJ2-1
CASSGTPGHPDHNEQFF
>TRBV10-3|TRBJ2-7
CAISESIFEVDGSYEQYF
>TRBV19|TRBJ2-3
CASSIFYVGGTDTQYF
>TRBV6-2/TRBV6-3|TRBJ2-7
CASSYSTYEQYF
>TRBV29-1|TRBJ1-1
CSVDAGVGTEAFF
>TRBV27|TRBJ2-7
CASSFRTGRLGSYEQYF
>TRBV20-1|TRBJ2-2
CSARGTATGELFF
>TRBV25-1|TRBJ2-3
CASSARTGTDTQYF
>TRBV7-3|TRBJ2-1
CASSPTLSGGSYNEQFF
>TRBV10-3|TRBJ2-5
CAISGGRGATYQETQYF
>TRBV7-9|TRBJ2-1
CASSPIQGAVYNEQFF
>TRBV6-2/TRBV6-3|TRBJ1-6
CASSYGTGNSPLHF